Listed below are T cell receptor beta chains from one sample, sequenced in a study of early T cells in non-severe SARS-CoV-2 infection. TCRdb reprocessed the 5' RACE reads with MiXCR, giving one entry per CDR3 protein. This table has 70,000 to 85,000 distinct CDR3 sequences, around 14% appearing once. Sequencing was performed on whole blood. Receptor source: an adult who was a healthcare worker with PCR-confirmed SARS-CoV-2 infection or an uninfected control (not recorded which). Each CDR3 is given with its conserved first and last residue.

v_call cdr3_aa
TRBV29-1 CSAQGLAGGGETQYF
TRBV10-3 CAISARTTGTSDSYEQYF
TRBV6-1 CASGRRDSSYEQYF
TRBV29-1 CSVVGETQYF
TRBV5-1 CASSLGLLYEQYF
TRBV7-9 CASGLGTIETQYF
TRBV7-2 CASSRDIDTQYF
TRBV5-1 CASSLWQGNEKLFF
TRBV5-1 CASSLDGTYNEQFF
TRBV5-5 CASSLAVWRGIYNEQFF
TRBV20-1 CSARRTRTNTEAFF
TRBV5-6 CASSLSWTGIYNEQFF
TRBV18 CASSPTGGGNQPQHF
TRBV13 CASSLVSTTDTQYF
TRBV7-2 CASSSNQNRNTEAFF
TRBV11-1 CASTKDRDNEQFF
TRBV28 CASSFKQGLNYQPQHF
TRBV7-7 CASSLAIGPCKHF
TRBV28 CASSPGQDNQPQHF
TRBV29-1 CSVVTYNEQYF